This is a list of T cell receptor beta chains from one sample in a study of cytomegalovirus exposure and HLA in healthy donors. Method: immunoSEQ multiplex PCR; TCRdb's copy keeps in-frame clones and lacks some. Among about 110,000 clones listed, 81% were seen once. The sample was PBMCs. These receptors were collected from a man aged 30 to 45 in good health and CMV-seronegative. The CDR3 runs from the conserved cysteine through the conserved F or W. Fields, in order: J gene, V gene, clone size, D gene, CDR3 DNA, CDR3 protein. The D gene is left open where the match is weak. Size is stated for part of the rows, as once, few or many counts, or as a class when the clone is expanded.

J gene: TRBJ1-2; V gene: TRBV14; clone size: .; D gene: .; CDR3 DNA: TGTGCCAGCAGCCAAGATGGGTACAGGGTCAGTGGCTACACCTTC; CDR3 protein: CASSQDGYRVSGYTF
J gene: TRBJ1-2; V gene: TRBV9; clone size: .; D gene: .; CDR3 DNA: TGTGCCAGCAGCGCCCTACAGACTAACTATGGCTACACCTTC; CDR3 protein: CASSALQTNYGYTF
J gene: TRBJ2-1; V gene: TRBV6-1; clone size: .; D gene: TRBD2; CDR3 DNA: TGTGCCAGCAGCTATAGCGGGAGAGGTGAGCAGTTCTTC; CDR3 protein: CASSYSGRGEQFF
J gene: TRBJ1-6; V gene: TRBV6-5; clone size: .; D gene: TRBD1; CDR3 DNA: TGTGCCAGCAGTTACTCGACAGGGGGAAGGTCACCCCTCCACTTT; CDR3 protein: CASSYSTGGRSPLHF
J gene: TRBJ1-2; V gene: TRBV7-6; clone size: once; D gene: TRBD1; CDR3 DNA: TGTGCCAGCAGCTTGAACCCGGGACAGAACTATGGCTACACCTTC; CDR3 protein: CASSLNPGQNYGYTF
J gene: TRBJ1-3; V gene: TRBV6-5; clone size: once; D gene: .; CDR3 DNA: TGTGCCAGCACACGCGGCCTAGACTCTGGAAACACCATATATTTT; CDR3 protein: CASTRGLDSGNTIYF
J gene: TRBJ2-1; V gene: TRBV7-9; clone size: few; D gene: .; CDR3 DNA: TGTGCCAGCAGACAATCACAGGGAGTAAATGAGCAGTTCTTC; CDR3 protein: CASRQSQGVNEQFF
J gene: TRBJ1-1; V gene: TRBV7-3; clone size: few; D gene: .; CDR3 DNA: TGTGCCAGCAGCCCCCAGGGGAGGGGGGACACTGAAGCTTTCTTT; CDR3 protein: CASSPQGRGDTEAFF
J gene: TRBJ2-5; V gene: TRBV12-5; clone size: .; D gene: .; CDR3 DNA: TGTGCTAGTGGGCCCCCGGGACAAGAGACCCAGTACTTC; CDR3 protein: CASGPPGQETQYF
J gene: TRBJ1-5; V gene: TRBV12-5; clone size: .; D gene: TRBD1; CDR3 DNA: TGTGCTAGTGGACGAGGACAGGGGGAGGTGGGTCAGCCCCAGCATTTT; CDR3 protein: CASGRGQGEVGQPQHF
J gene: TRBJ2-7; V gene: TRBV21-1; clone size: .; D gene: .; CDR3 DNA: TGTGCCAGCAGCAGGACCCCGGACAGGCCGTCTTCCTCCTACGAGCAGTACTTC; CDR3 protein: CASSRTPDRPSSSYEQYF
J gene: TRBJ2-1; V gene: TRBV6-4; clone size: .; D gene: TRBD2; CDR3 DNA: TGTGCCAGCAGTGACTCTGCCGGTAGCGGGAGCGATGAGCAGTTCTTC; CDR3 protein: CASSDSAGSGSDEQFF
J gene: TRBJ2-7; V gene: TRBV30; clone size: .; D gene: TRBD1; CDR3 DNA: TGTGCCTGGAGCGCTGGACAGGGTTTAAGGTACGAGCAGTACTTC; CDR3 protein: CAWSAGQGLRYEQYF
J gene: TRBJ1-5; V gene: TRBV6-1; clone size: .; D gene: .; CDR3 DNA: TGTGCCAGCAGTGGACAGCTCAATCAGCCCCAGCATTTT; CDR3 protein: CASSGQLNQPQHF
J gene: TRBJ1-2; V gene: TRBV19; clone size: .; D gene: .; CDR3 DNA: TGTGCCAGTCGCGACCGTGATAGACTAAACTATGGCTACACCTTC; CDR3 protein: CASRDRDRLNYGYTF
J gene: TRBJ2-7; V gene: TRBV6-1; clone size: .; D gene: .; CDR3 DNA: TGTGCCAGCAGGGGGGGACAGTCCTACGAGCAGTACTTC; CDR3 protein: CASRGGQSYEQYF
J gene: TRBJ1-1; V gene: TRBV15; clone size: .; D gene: .; CDR3 DNA: TGTGCCACCAGCAGACAGGGAAGCGCTGAAGCTTTCTTT; CDR3 protein: CATSRQGSAEAFF
J gene: TRBJ1-3; V gene: TRBV29-1; clone size: .; D gene: .; CDR3 DNA: TGCAGCGCCCGGACAGTTGCTGGAAACACCATATATTTT; CDR3 protein: CSARTVAGNTIYF
J gene: TRBJ1-1; V gene: TRBV28; clone size: .; D gene: .; CDR3 DNA: TGTGCCAGCAGTTCCCGGGGGGCGAACACTGAAGCTTTCTTT; CDR3 protein: CASSSRGANTEAFF
J gene: TRBJ1-5; V gene: TRBV19; clone size: .; D gene: .; CDR3 DNA: TGTGCCAGTAGTATAGGCGCGCAGCCCCAGCATTTT; CDR3 protein: CASSIGAQPQHF
J gene: TRBJ2-7; V gene: TRBV10-1; clone size: .; D gene: TRBD2; CDR3 DNA: TGCGCCAGCAGTGACTGGGAAGCGGGAGGGCTCGCCGAGCAGTACTTC; CDR3 protein: CASSDWEAGGLAEQYF
J gene: TRBJ2-7; V gene: TRBV7-8; clone size: once; D gene: TRBD2; CDR3 DNA: TGTGCCAGCAGCGGCCAGATAGCGGGAAGTGGAGAGCAGTACTTC; CDR3 protein: CASSGQIAGSGEQYF
J gene: TRBJ2-7; V gene: TRBV28; clone size: .; D gene: TRBD2; CDR3 DNA: TGTGCCAGCATTTCTTCTTCCGGACTAGCGGGAGTCTACTTCTACGAGCAGTACTTC; CDR3 protein: CASISSSGLAGVYFYEQYF
J gene: TRBJ1-1; V gene: TRBV28; clone size: .; D gene: .; CDR3 DNA: TGTGCCAGCACCTACCCCCAGGGCATGAACACTGAAGCTTTCTTT; CDR3 protein: CASTYPQGMNTEAFF
J gene: TRBJ2-5; V gene: TRBV18; clone size: once; D gene: TRBD2; CDR3 DNA: TGTGCCAGCTCACCGGGAGGGCGGGAGACCCAGTACTTC; CDR3 protein: CASSPGGRETQYF
J gene: TRBJ1-1; V gene: TRBV2; clone size: .; D gene: TRBD1; CDR3 DNA: TGTGCCAGCAGTGAAAGGGGGCGCGGAGCTTTCTTT; CDR3 protein: CASSERGRGAFF
J gene: TRBJ1-5; V gene: TRBV28; clone size: .; D gene: .; CDR3 DNA: TGTGCCAGCAGTGGGGGCTGGAGCAATCAGCCCCAGCATTTT; CDR3 protein: CASSGGWSNQPQHF
J gene: TRBJ2-2; V gene: TRBV6-4; clone size: once; D gene: .; CDR3 DNA: TGTGCCAGCAGTGCAGGGAAGGAGCTGTTTTTT; CDR3 protein: CASSAGKELFF
J gene: TRBJ1-1; V gene: TRBV5-1; clone size: .; D gene: .; CDR3 DNA: TGCGCCAGCAGCTTAACCAGGGCTCCTGAAGCTTTCTTT; CDR3 protein: CASSLTRAPEAFF
J gene: TRBJ1-1; V gene: TRBV7-9; clone size: .; D gene: .; CDR3 DNA: TGTGCCAGCAGCTTAGAAGGAGCGAAAATAGGAGCTTTCTTT; CDR3 protein: CASSLEGAKIGAFF
J gene: TRBJ1-5; V gene: TRBV13; clone size: .; D gene: TRBD1; CDR3 DNA: TGTGCCAGCAGCCTTGGGACAGGGGATAGGGATCAGCCCCAGCATTTT; CDR3 protein: CASSLGTGDRDQPQHF
J gene: TRBJ2-2; V gene: TRBV5-4; clone size: once; D gene: .; CDR3 DNA: TGTGCCAGCAGCTTGGTTTCTGCTACGCGGGAGCTGTTTTTT; CDR3 protein: CASSLVSATRELFF
J gene: TRBJ2-5; V gene: TRBV7-9; clone size: .; D gene: .; CDR3 DNA: TGTGCCAGCACCCGGAACAGGGCATGGGAGACCCAGTACTTC; CDR3 protein: CASTRNRAWETQYF
J gene: TRBJ2-7; V gene: TRBV7-9; clone size: .; D gene: TRBD2; CDR3 DNA: TGTGCCAGCAGCTCTAATAGCGGGGACTCCTACGAGCAGTACTTC; CDR3 protein: CASSSNSGDSYEQYF
J gene: TRBJ2-1; V gene: TRBV7-9; clone size: .; D gene: .; CDR3 DNA: TGTGCCAGCAGCTCACAAAGCAATGAGCAGTTCTTC; CDR3 protein: CASSSQSNEQFF
J gene: TRBJ2-1; V gene: TRBV5-1; clone size: .; D gene: TRBD1; CDR3 DNA: TGCGCCAGCAGCCGGGACAGGGCGGGCAATGAGCAGTTCTTC; CDR3 protein: CASSRDRAGNEQFF
J gene: TRBJ1-1; V gene: TRBV29-1; clone size: .; D gene: .; CDR3 DNA: TGCAGCGTCCTAAGGGGCCGGAACACTGAAGCTTTCTTT; CDR3 protein: CSVLRGRNTEAFF
J gene: TRBJ2-3; V gene: TRBV9; clone size: once; D gene: TRBD2; CDR3 DNA: TGTGCCAGCAGCGCTCAGGCCGGGAGGGCCGTGGATACGCAGTATTTT; CDR3 protein: CASSAQAGRAVDTQYF
J gene: TRBJ2-5; V gene: TRBV11-2; clone size: .; D gene: .; CDR3 DNA: TGTGCCAGCACCCTGAGGGCGGAGACCCAGTACTTC; CDR3 protein: CASTLRAETQYF
J gene: TRBJ2-6; V gene: TRBV9; clone size: .; D gene: TRBD1; CDR3 DNA: TGTGCCAGCAGCGTAATTCATCGGGTAGACAGGGGGGACTCTGGGGCCAACGTCCTGACTTTC; CDR3 protein: CASSVIHRVDRGDSGANVLTF
J gene: TRBJ2-3; V gene: TRBV19; clone size: once; D gene: .; CDR3 DNA: TGTGCCAGTAGCGGAGGGCCCGTAGATACGCAGTATTTT; CDR3 protein: CASSGGPVDTQYF
J gene: TRBJ1-5; V gene: TRBV7-8; clone size: .; D gene: .; CDR3 DNA: TGTGCCAGCAGCCGGGCCGGGGGGAGCAATCAGCCCCAGCATTTT; CDR3 protein: CASSRAGGSNQPQHF
J gene: TRBJ1-5; V gene: TRBV7-8; clone size: .; D gene: TRBD1; CDR3 DNA: TGTGCCAGCAGCTTTGGGACAGGGGGGCCGCTGATCAATCAGCCCCAGCATTTT; CDR3 protein: CASSFGTGGPLINQPQHF
J gene: TRBJ1-1; V gene: TRBV6-6; clone size: few; D gene: .; CDR3 DNA: TGTGCCAGCAGCCAATCCCAGGTTGTGAGAGCTTTCTTT; CDR3 protein: CASSQSQVVRAFF
J gene: TRBJ1-1; V gene: TRBV13; clone size: .; D gene: TRBD1; CDR3 DNA: TGTGCCAGCAGATCCGGGACAGGGGGCACTGAAGCTTTCTTT; CDR3 protein: CASRSGTGGTEAFF
J gene: TRBJ2-5; V gene: TRBV7-2; clone size: once; D gene: TRBD2; CDR3 DNA: TGTGCCAGCAGCTCTCCCCTGGCGGGGGGGCTGGGGGCCCAGTACTTC; CDR3 protein: CASSSPLAGGLGAQYF
J gene: TRBJ2-1; V gene: TRBV2; clone size: .; D gene: TRBD2; CDR3 DNA: TGTGCCAGCAGTGAAGAGCCGGGACTAGCGGAGTACAATGAGCAGTTCTTC; CDR3 protein: CASSEEPGLAEYNEQFF
J gene: TRBJ2-1; V gene: TRBV5-1; clone size: .; D gene: TRBD2; CDR3 DNA: TGCGCCAGCAGCTTGGCGGGCGGGAGGAACTCCTACAATGAGCAGTTCTTC; CDR3 protein: CASSLAGGRNSYNEQFF
J gene: TRBJ2-4; V gene: TRBV9; clone size: .; D gene: .; CDR3 DNA: TGTGCCAGCAGCGTAGAAGCCCGGGCTAGCCGCGGGGATCAGTACTTC; CDR3 protein: CASSVEARASRGDQYF
J gene: TRBJ2-7; V gene: TRBV11-1; clone size: .; D gene: .; CDR3 DNA: TGTGCCAGCAGCCAGCGCACCTACGAGCAGTACTTC; CDR3 protein: CASSQRTYEQYF
J gene: TRBJ2-5; V gene: TRBV9; clone size: once; D gene: .; CDR3 DNA: TGTGCCAGCAGCCTCTCTAGGGTCAGCGGCAGGGAGACCCAGTACTTC; CDR3 protein: CASSLSRVSGRETQYF
J gene: TRBJ2-7; V gene: TRBV30; clone size: .; D gene: TRBD1; CDR3 DNA: TGTGCCTGCGACAGGGGGGGACTCTACGAGCAGTACTTC; CDR3 protein: CACDRGGLYEQYF
J gene: TRBJ1-1; V gene: TRBV19; clone size: .; D gene: TRBD1; CDR3 DNA: TGTGCCAGTAGTATAGGCCTGACAGGGTTTTACAATAGGAACACTGAAGCTTTCTTT; CDR3 protein: CASSIGLTGFYNRNTEAFF